This T cell receptor (beta chain) was observed in a study of cytomegalovirus exposure and HLA in healthy donors (dated by TCRdb to 2016 to 2017). A note on the overall study: An earlier analysis of approximately 640 of the donors reported about 250 Gb of sequence data and some 100 million unique TCR beta sequences from about 180 million T cells. Roughly 320 gigabases of sequencing data and around 90 million unique TCR sequences made up an early release that covered approximately 620 HLA-typed donors. Of the roughly 400 genotyped donors, less than 90% were placed in the genetic ancestry cluster associated with self-reported Caucasian donors. The study aimed to test whether cataloging public T cell receptors could reveal signatures of past pathogen exposure. The study used immunosequencing to profile the T cell repertoires of 600 to 850 subjects and linked those repertoires to cytomegalovirus serostatus. In addition to the first cohort of 666 subjects, a separate validation cohort of 120 different subjects was used. To predict cytomegalovirus infection status, the study combined high-throughput TCR immunosequencing, statistical association of individual TCRs with disease status, and machine learning. In a later analysis, previously published TCR beta repertoires from 666 donors were re-analyzed and high-resolution HLA genotyping was added so that TCR occurrence patterns could be studied. Rather than drawing on any new phenotypic data, the later analysis identified candidate immune exposures from TCR beta sequences and the way those sequences occurred across donors. An earlier analysis of 587 of the donors used high-throughput TCR beta sequencing to judge whether each TCR beta V gene segment behaved as functional or pseudogenic. Donor age, sex, ethnicity and CMV serostatus were compiled together with the repertoire data. In a later genetic analysis, genome-wide SNP genotypes for 398 of the 666 donors were used, and that subset was treated as a discovery cohort. Every repertoire in the discovery cohort had been generated on one and the same sequencing platform. HLA typing covered class I and class II loci at four-digit resolution. The number of typed donors differed by locus: about 629-630 for A, B, C, DRB1 and DQB1; roughly 510 for DQA1; around 610 for DPA1; and 400 to 480 for DPB1. Four to six DR-DQ haplotypes were handled as single units for association and clustering because linkage in the cohort was strong. Across about 380 genotyped donors of the cohort, an average of 235,054 unique TCR beta nucleotide sequences per donor were sequenced, and approximately 17% of those sequences were non-productive. What the study reported, not specific to this receptor: A total of 164 TCR beta chains were listed by the study as associated with cytomegalovirus. Compared with equally common non-associated chains, HLA-associated TCR beta chains in a later analysis were more clonally expanded and had lower generation probabilities. The classifier was reported to diagnose cytomegalovirus status with high specificity and sensitivity in both the original and validation cohorts. In vitro tests confirmed that a few of the cytomegalovirus-associated TCR beta chains recognize cytomegalovirus antigens. Most TCR sequences were observed very rarely across donors, whereas some public TCRs were present in many individuals. According to the authors, the approach could potentially be generalized to other disease states and immunological phenotypes. When HLA alleles, especially DR and DQ, strongly co-occurred, TCR associations were difficult to assign to individual alleles. In a later analysis, the rate of TCR association differed among HLA loci, with DRB1 alleles having the most associated TCRs and HLA-C alleles having the fewest. Correlated functional status among segregating V segments might reflect linkage disequilibrium, but an unknown experimental factor could not be ruled out. An earlier analysis of roughly 570 of the donors showed that most TCR beta V segments appeared in productive rearrangements either about 90% or about 30% of the time, which broadly matched IMGT annotations. The only immune exposure information available for the cohort was CMV serostatus. A further reported finding was that TCR beta sequences accurately predicted the HLA-A and HLA-B alleles for most subjects in the first cohort. In this cohort, only TCR beta chains were sequenced, and detectable features were limited by the absence of alpha or paired-chain data. Specific HLA alleles were associated with roughly 16,000 TCR beta sequences at a false discovery rate of 0.05 in a later analysis. Presence/absence analyses assumed roughly uniform sequencing depth across donors, an assumption that may not hold. A later analysis reported that several top co-occurrence clusters appeared linked to parvovirus B19, influenza, CMV and Epstein-Barr virus. The earlier analysis of 587 of the donors excluded approximately 15 rarely observed V segments, including chromosome 9 orphons, because counts were too low. Compared with the approximately 700-donor mean, donors in an Asian-associated ancestry cluster had fewer N-insertions in productive TCRs, according to a later genetic analysis. A later analysis found that most CMV-associated TCR beta chains appeared HLA-restricted, with HLA associations seemingly driven largely by CMV exposure. Some IMGT-functional V segments, including TRBV6-2 and TRBV6-3, could not be distinguished by the 87-base-pair reads and were therefore excluded. The sequencing pipeline was judged likely to have produced a cluster of highly shared sequence variants as a technical artifact. Because HLA typing was unavailable for some donors at each locus, only the typed subset was used in association tests. An association between a missense DCLRE1C variant and V-gene and J-gene trimming of TCR beta chains was found in a later genetic analysis and replicated in an independent cohort.

In total, around 600 healthy bone marrow donors made up the cohort. Cohort members were all nominally healthy when sampled, although unrecorded immune exposures were likely present. The donor was CMV seropositive and was included in the group of 250 to 300 seropositive cohort members. A peripheral blood sample was collected from each donor, and TCR beta sequencing was performed on peripheral blood mononuclear cells. Genomic DNA was extracted from the blood cell samples with the Qiagen DNeasy Blood Extraction Kit. The CDR3 goes from the cysteine to the phenylalanine over 16 residues. Only CDR3 DNA is held: 48 bases, read in frame from base 1. The germline V gene (reference sequence) specifies SGHNT as CDR1 and YYREEE as CDR2. V has 0 bases trimmed and J has 3 bases trimmed; junction bases matching no gene number 9. The library relied on the immunoSEQ multiplex PCR assay. The multiplex PCR relied on a mix of 60 forward primers for TCR Vbeta segments and 13 reverse primers for TCR Jbeta segments. A multiplex PCR assay on genomic DNA amplified the CDR3 region of rearranged TCR beta genes. Amplified TCR beta libraries were sequenced as 87-base-pair reads on the Illumina HiSeq System. The original pipeline was this. In a later analysis, tens of millions of unique TCR beta chains were counted across the roughly 670 repertoires, and roughly 11 million of these chains were shared by at least two donors. To remove PCR and sequencing errors, raw reads were error-corrected and collapsed into unique sequences using a nearest-neighbor algorithm that merged closely related sequences. CDR3 sequences were aligned to IMGT reference sequences to assign V, D and J gene segments. For a sequence to be retained, a match of at least six nucleotides was required to both a V gene segment and a J gene segment. Rearrangements were classified as productive when the CDR3 lacked stop codons and remained in frame with V and J, and all other rearrangements were classified as non-productive. CDR3 was defined according to IMGT convention as the region running from the second conserved V-encoded cysteine to the conserved J-encoded phenylalanine. In an earlier analysis of more than 550 of the donors, sequences lacking an unambiguous match to a single V gene segment were excluded. An earlier analysis of a few hundred of the donors called V segments functional above 56.7% productive rearrangements and segregating when the between-donor standard deviation exceeded 5%. A statistical classification framework was built for diagnosing cytomegalovirus status from the catalog of TCR beta chain sequences. V and J gene assignment, in a later analysis, came from comparing TCR nucleotide sequences with IMGT/GENE-DB human TR gene sequences. The TCRdist pipeline was used in a later analysis to assign CDR3 sequences and most-parsimonious VDJ recombination scenarios. In a later analysis, every TCR beta chain was defined by the combination of its CDR3 amino acid sequence and its V-gene family, and reads without a unique V-gene family were dropped. In a later analysis, a few hundred highly shared, low-generation-probability nucleotide sequences were removed to address suspected cross-contamination and a sequencing artifact. For each public chain, a later analysis derived a clonal expansion index from normalized ranks of inferred template counts within each repertoire. In a later analysis, generation probabilities were computed with a VDJ recombination model fitted to out-of-frame rearrangements, and the resulting probabilities were checked against IGoR. In a later analysis, hypergeometric tests were used to score TCR-TCR, TCR-HLA and TCR-CMV co-occurrence, with a repertoire-size bias correction applied to TCR pairs. To estimate false discovery rates, a later analysis permuted the HLA or CMV assignments 20 times. In a later analysis, co-occurring TCRs were grouped using DBSCAN, with TCRdist sequence similarity added in when clustering inside HLA-allele-positive subsets. Co-occurrence clustering excluded repertoires with fewer than 30,000 or more than 120,000 public chains, plus five with anomalous nucleotide sharing. Entries here come from immuneACCESS through TCRdb and include only in-frame sequences with V and J called. Some clones fail to appear in such tables; in the studies checked, an unresolved V gene covers under half of the shortfall, and the cause of the remainder is unknown. That table furnishes V, J and clone size, whereas the DNA furnished D and trimming. The sample table contains 65,000 to 75,000 clones; only one count was recorded for around 62% of them. The ten biggest clones cover roughly 17% of the sample.

This clone turned up a few times. The specificity of this receptor is unknown. Per-nucleotide qualities are absent, and no much larger clonotype sits a single base away. The V gene is TRBV5-4 and the J gene is TRBJ2-7, with 7 bases matching TRBD1. The sequenced material came from PBMCs. The TCR comes from a middle-aged man in good health and CMV-seropositive. CDR3 reads: CASSLGRDSFYYEQYF. The bases read TGTGCCAGCAGCTTGGGACGGGACAGCTTCTACTACGAGCAGTACTTC.